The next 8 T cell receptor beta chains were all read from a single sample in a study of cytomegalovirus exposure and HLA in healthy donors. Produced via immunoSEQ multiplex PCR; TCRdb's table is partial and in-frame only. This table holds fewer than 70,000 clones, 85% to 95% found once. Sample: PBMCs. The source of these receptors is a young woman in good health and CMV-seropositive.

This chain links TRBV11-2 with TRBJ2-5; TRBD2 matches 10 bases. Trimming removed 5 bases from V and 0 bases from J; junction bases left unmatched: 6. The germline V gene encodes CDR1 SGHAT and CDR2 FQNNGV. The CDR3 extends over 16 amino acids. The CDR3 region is CASSPTLAGNQETQYF. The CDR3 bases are TGTGCCAGCAGCCCCACACTAGCGGGGAACCAAGAGACCCAGTACTTC.

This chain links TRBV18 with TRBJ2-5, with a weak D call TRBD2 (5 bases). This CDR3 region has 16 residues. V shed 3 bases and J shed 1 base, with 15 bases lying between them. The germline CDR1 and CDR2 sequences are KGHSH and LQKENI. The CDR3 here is CASSPVSDGLQETQYF. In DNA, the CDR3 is TGTGCCAGCTCACCGGTTTCGGACGGACTCCAAGAGACCCAGTACTTC.

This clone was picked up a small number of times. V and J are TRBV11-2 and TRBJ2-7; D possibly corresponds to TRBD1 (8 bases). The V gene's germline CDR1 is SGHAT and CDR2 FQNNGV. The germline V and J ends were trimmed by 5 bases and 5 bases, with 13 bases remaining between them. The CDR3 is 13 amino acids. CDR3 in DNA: TGTGCCAGCAGCACCACAGGGGGGGACGAGCAGTACTTC. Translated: CASSTTGGDEQYF.

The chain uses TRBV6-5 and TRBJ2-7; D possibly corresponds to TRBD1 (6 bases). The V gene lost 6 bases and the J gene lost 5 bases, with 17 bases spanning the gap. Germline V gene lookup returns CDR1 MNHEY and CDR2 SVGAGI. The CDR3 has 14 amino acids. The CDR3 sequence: CASRSRGTGNEQYF. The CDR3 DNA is TGTGCCAGCAGGTCACGGGGAACAGGGAACGAGCAGTACTTC.

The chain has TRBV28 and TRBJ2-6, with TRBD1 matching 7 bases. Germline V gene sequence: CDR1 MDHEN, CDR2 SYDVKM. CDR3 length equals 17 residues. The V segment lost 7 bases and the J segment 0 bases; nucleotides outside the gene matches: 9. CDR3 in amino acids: CASTKRTGLSGANVLTF. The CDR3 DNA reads TGTGCCAGCACTAAGCGGACAGGTCTCTCTGGGGCCAACGTCCTGACTTTC.

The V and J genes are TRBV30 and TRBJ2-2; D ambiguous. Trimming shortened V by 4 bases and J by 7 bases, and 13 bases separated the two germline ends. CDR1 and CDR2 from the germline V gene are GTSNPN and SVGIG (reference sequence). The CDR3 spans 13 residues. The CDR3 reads CAWTLESGGELFF. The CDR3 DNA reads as TGTGCCTGGACCCTGGAGAGTGGCGGGGAGCTGTTTTTT.

CDR3 coding DNA: TGTGCCAGCAGTTATGGGGGGACAGATACGCAGTATTTT. Its protein is CASSYGGTDTQYF. V and J are TRBV27 and TRBJ2-3; D might be TRBD2 (6 bases). The germline V and J ends were trimmed by 4 bases and 3 bases, with 8 bases remaining between them. The CDR3 spans 13 residues. Germline V gives CDR1 MNHEY, CDR2 SMNVEV (reference sequence).

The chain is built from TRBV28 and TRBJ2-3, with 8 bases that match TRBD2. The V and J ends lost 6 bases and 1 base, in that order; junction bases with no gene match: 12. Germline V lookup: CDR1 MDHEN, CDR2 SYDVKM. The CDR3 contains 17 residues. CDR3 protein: CASSSARTRGGTDTQYF. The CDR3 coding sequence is TGTGCCAGCAGCTCTGCCCGAACGCGGGGGGGCACAGATACGCAGTATTTT.